Sequencing of this TCR beta chain was carried out in a study of shared clonotypes between healthy human individuals. Study-wide results and limits: The naive CD4 repertoires of several donors were compared, and about 5% of clonotypes were shared. When compared with the clonotypes that were shared by all four sorted-subset donors, the non-shared clonotypes turned out to have lower generation probabilities.

The protocol was immunoSEQ multiplex PCR, while the TCRdb copy is restricted to in-frame clones and leaves out a portion. The profile covers about 680,000 clones, with roughly nine tenths appearing a single time and 24% taken by the ten largest. The junction had 11 bases not matched to a gene; V was cut back by 6 bases and J by 3 bases. Per the germline V gene, CDR1 is MDHEN and CDR2 is SYDVKM. This CDR3 region has 16 residues. Naive-designated CD8 cells lacked CD45RO, were positively enriched for CCR7, and omitted terminally differentiated effector memory CD45RA+ cells. As to this clone: The antigen is not known.

This clonotype originated in a man under 40 in good health. The specimen sequenced was naive CD8+ T cells sorted from blood. V gene TRBV28 combines with J gene TRBJ2-1; 7 bases align to TRBD2. CDR3: CASRTLAEVRYNEQFF. Written as DNA, the CDR3 is TGTGCCAGCAGAACCCTAGCGGAGGTCCGCTACAATGAGCAGTTCTTC.